This T cell receptor (beta chain) was recorded in a study of CD8 T cells in Susac syndrome. Deletions cut 3 bases from V and 5 bases from J, with 17 bases between. Germline CDR1 is SGDLS and CDR2 is YYNGEE. This CDR3 comprises 15 residues. Note on this clonotype: Its antigen is not identified.

A quantity of roughly 0.5 to 1 ug RNA underwent reverse transcription using random hexamers. Across 54 Vbeta and 13 Jbeta, TCR beta CDR3 was amplified with immunoSEQ multiplex PCR. Via MiXCR, TCRdb re-called the immunoSEQ multiplex PCR reads, giving one row per CDR3 protein. This table has some 110,000 distinct CDR3 sequences, around 94% appearing once. Healthy donors served as age- and sex-matched controls. The study's findings and limits: The study recognized that the number of individuals in its TCR sequencing and HLA analysis was relatively small.

The clonotype originates from a human donor in good health. Sequenced material: CD4+ T cells from PBMCs. The chain has TRBV9 and TRBJ1-1; possibly TRBD1 for D (6 bases). For the CDR3, the DNA is TGTGCCAGCAGCGGACGGGACACGGCTCTTACTGAAGCTTTCTTT. Its protein product is CASSGRDTALTEAFF. The whole variable domain, filled in from reference TRBV9 and TRBJ1-1, reads DSGVTQTPKHLITATGQRVTLRCSPRSGDLSVYWYQQSLDQGLQFLIQYYNGEERAKGNILERFSAQQFPDLHSELNLSSLELGDSALYFCASSGRDTALTEAFFGQGTRLTVV.